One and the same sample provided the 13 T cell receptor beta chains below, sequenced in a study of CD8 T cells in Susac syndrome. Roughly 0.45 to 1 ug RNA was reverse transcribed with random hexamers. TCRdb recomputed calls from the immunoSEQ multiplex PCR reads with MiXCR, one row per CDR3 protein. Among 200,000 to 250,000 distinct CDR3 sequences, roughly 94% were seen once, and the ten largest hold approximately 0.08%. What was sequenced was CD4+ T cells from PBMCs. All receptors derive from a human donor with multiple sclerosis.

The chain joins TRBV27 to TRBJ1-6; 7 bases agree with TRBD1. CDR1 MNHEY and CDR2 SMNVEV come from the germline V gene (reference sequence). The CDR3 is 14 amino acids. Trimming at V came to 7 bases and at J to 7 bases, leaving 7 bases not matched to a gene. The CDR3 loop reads CASTARDRNSPLHF. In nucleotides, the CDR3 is TGTGCCAGCACGGCCCGGGACAGAAATTCACCCCTCCACTTT.

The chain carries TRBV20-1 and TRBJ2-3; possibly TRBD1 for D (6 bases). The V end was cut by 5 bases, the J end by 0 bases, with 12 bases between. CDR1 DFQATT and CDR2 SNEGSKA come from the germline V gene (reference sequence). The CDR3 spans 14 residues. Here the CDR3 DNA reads TGCAGTGCTCCGACAGGCCCCAGCACAGATACGCAGTATTTT. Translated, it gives CSAPTGPSTDTQYF.

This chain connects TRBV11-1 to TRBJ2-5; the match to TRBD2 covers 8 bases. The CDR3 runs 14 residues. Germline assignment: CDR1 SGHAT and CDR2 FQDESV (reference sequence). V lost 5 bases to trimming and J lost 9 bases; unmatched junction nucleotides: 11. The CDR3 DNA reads TGTGCCAGCAGCCTCGGACTAGCTCCGTGGTCCCAGTACTTC. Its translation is CASSLGLAPWSQYF.

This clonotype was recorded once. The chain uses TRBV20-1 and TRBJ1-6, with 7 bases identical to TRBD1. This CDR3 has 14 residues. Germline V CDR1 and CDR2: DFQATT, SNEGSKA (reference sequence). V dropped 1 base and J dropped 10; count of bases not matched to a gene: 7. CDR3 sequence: CSARATGEGSPLHF. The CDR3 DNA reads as TGCAGTGCTAGAGCTACAGGGGAAGGGTCACCCCTCCACTTT.

CDR3 residues: CAWTAGAFSGNTIYF. The DNA of the CDR3 is TGTGCCTGGACTGCAGGGGCCTTCTCTGGAAACACCATATATTTT. V usage is TRBV30 and J usage is TRBJ1-3; maybe TRBD1 (6 bases). CDR3 length equals 15 residues. V was trimmed by 4 bases and J by 0 bases, leaving 13 bases between them. Germline V CDR1 and CDR2: GTSNPN, SVGIG (reference sequence).

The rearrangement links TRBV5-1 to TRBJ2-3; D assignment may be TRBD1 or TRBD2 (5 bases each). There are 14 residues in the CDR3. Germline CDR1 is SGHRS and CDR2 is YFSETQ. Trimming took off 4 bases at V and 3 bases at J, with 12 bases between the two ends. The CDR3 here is CASSPGTRTDTQYF. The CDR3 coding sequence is TGCGCCAGCAGCCCAGGGACGAGGACAGATACGCAGTATTTT.

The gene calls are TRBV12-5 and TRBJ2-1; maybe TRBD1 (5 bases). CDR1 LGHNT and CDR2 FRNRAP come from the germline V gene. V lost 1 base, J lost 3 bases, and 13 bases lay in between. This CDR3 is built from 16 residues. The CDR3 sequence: CASGLGQTRGYNEQFF. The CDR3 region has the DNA TGTGCTAGTGGTTTGGGACAGACAAGAGGCTACAATGAGCAGTTCTTC. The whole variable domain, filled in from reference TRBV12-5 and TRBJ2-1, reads DARVTQTPRHKVTEMGQEVTMRCQPILGHNTVFWYRQTMMQGLELLAYFRNRAPLDDSGMPKDRFSAEMPDATLATLKIQPSEPRDSAVYFCASGLGQTRGYNEQFFGPGTRLTVL.

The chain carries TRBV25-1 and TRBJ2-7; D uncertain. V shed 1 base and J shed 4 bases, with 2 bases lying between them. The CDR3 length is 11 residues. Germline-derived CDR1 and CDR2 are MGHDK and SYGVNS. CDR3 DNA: TGTGCCAGCAGTGAATGGTACGAGCAGTACTTC. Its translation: CASSEWYEQYF.

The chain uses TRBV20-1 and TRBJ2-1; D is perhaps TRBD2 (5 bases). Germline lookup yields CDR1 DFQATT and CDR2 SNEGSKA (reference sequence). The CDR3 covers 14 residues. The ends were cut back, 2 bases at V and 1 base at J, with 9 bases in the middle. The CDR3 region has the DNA TGCAGTGCTAGATTAGCGTCTTCCTACAATGAGCAGTTCTTC. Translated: CSARLASSYNEQFF.

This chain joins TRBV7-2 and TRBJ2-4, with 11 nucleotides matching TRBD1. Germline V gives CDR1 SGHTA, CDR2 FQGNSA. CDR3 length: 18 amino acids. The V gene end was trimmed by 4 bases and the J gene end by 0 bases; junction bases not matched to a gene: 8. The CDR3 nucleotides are TGTGCCAGCAGCTCCGGACAGGGGGCGCGGGAAGCCAAAAACATTCAGTACTTC. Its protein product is CASSSGQGAREAKNIQYF.

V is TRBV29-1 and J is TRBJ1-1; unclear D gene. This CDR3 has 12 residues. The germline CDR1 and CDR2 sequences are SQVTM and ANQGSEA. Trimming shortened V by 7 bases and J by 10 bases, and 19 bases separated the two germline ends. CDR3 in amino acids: CSAEVGSSGAFF. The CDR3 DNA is TGCAGCGCCGAGGTGGGCAGTAGTGGAGCTTTCTTT.

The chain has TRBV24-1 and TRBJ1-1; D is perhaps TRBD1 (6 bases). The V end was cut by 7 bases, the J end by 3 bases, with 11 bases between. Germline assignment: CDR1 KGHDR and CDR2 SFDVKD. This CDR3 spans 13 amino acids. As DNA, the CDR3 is TGTGCCACCAGACAGGGCGATCACACTGAAGCTTTCTTT. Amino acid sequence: CATRQGDHTEAFF.

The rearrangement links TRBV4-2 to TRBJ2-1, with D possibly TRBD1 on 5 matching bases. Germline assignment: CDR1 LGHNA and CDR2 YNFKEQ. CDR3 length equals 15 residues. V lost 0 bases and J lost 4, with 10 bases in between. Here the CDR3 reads CASSQDRQGYNEQFF. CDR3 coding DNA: TGTGCCAGCAGCCAAGATCGGCAGGGTTACAATGAGCAGTTCTTC.